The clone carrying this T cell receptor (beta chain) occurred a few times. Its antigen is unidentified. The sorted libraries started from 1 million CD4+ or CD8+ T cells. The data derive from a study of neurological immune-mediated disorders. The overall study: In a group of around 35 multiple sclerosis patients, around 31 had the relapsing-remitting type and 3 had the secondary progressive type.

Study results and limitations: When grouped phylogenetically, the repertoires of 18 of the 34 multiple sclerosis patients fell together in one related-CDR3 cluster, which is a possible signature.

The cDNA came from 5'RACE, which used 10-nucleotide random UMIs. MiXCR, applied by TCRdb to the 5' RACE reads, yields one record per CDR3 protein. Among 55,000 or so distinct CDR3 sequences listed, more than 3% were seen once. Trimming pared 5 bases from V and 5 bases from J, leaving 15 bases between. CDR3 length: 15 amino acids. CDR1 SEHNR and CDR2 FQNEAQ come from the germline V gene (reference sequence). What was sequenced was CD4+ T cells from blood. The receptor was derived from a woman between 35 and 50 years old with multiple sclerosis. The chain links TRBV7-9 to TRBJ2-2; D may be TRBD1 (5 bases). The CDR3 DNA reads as TGTGCCAGCAGCCCCGACCTTCAGGGAACCGGGGAGCTGTTTTTT. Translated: CASSPDLQGTGELFF.